Described below is a single TCR beta chain sequence and its context. What antigen it recognizes has not been identified. Qualities for individual bases were not recorded, and no much larger clone is one base off. The data derive from a study of T cells in localized non-small cell lung cancer (dated by TCRdb to the early 2020s). About the investigation overall: The study analyzed T cell repertoires of over 200 early-stage NSCLC patients, comparing tumors and uninvolved tumor-adjacent lungs. The cohort comprised some 240 treatment-naïve NSCLC patients with resected, localized lung tumors. The mean age of the NSCLC patients was about 62 years, with 130 or so men and around 99 women. Summary of the overall study and its limitations: Multi-region tumor sequencing was not performed, so intratumor heterogeneity could not be excluded. Higher T cell density in blood was associated with longer overall survival, whereas higher clonality in adjacent lung was associated with shorter survival. Of the top 100 tumor clones, a median of approximately 60 were detected in paired uninvolved adjacent lung; approximately 30 were also among that lung's top 100. Uninvolved tumor-adjacent lung showed the highest T cell clonality, higher than tumor, which suggests more focused antigenic responses in the uninvolved tumor-adjacent lung. Because the study design was exploratory, TCR variables were selected using unadjusted p-values without false-discovery rate correction.

The CDR3 measures 15 amino acids from cysteine to phenylalanine. Only the CDR3 part of the read is kept: 45 bases, read in frame from the first base. The V end gives up 3 bases and the J end 1 base, leaving 4 bases in the junction not matched to a gene. CDR1 and CDR2 are read off the germline V gene as SGHTA and FQGTGA. At diagnosis, peripheral blood, uninvolved tumor-adjacent lung and tumor were collected and stored as a combination of fresh-frozen and FFPE material. For TCR repertoire profiling, blood samples were analyzed as peripheral blood mononuclear cells. The immunoSEQ Assay was used to sequence TCR beta CDR3 regions from DNA. In the original analysis: To compute T cell density, TCR beta template counts were normalized to usable DNA, which was estimated by amplifying housekeeping genes. The preseqR package was used to estimate richness by extrapolating to 400,000 templates for PBMC samples and to 120,000 templates for tissue samples. Clonality was defined as one minus Pielou's evenness. Differential abundance testing on productive amino-acid clonotypes, with a minimum total count of 5 and an alpha of 0.1, was used to identify tissue-enriched TCRs. The Jaccard Index and the Morisita Overlap Index were used to quantify repertoire overlap between compartments. GLIPH grouped TCR beta CDR3s together with public tetramer-defined viral CDR3s, and a viral motif had to include at least three viral sequences and also show V-gene enrichment. This immuneACCESS table, as held by TCRdb, lists in-frame sequences with V and J called but not all clones. Of the missing ones, under half trace to an unresolved V gene in checked studies; the others have no known cause. The DNA was the basis for D and trimming; V, J and clone size are from that table. The sample includes 15,000 to 25,000 clones, with around nine tenths observed a single time. The leading ten clones occupy about 4% of the sample.

Here the sequenced sample was peripheral blood, taken before any cancer treatment. The chain is assembled from TRBV7-3 and TRBJ2-3, with TRBD2 identical over 7 junction bases. This TCR was recovered from a male donor older than 55 with stage I squamous cell lung carcinoma. CDR3 protein: CASSFGDYGTDTQYF. The DNA is as follows: TGTGCCAGCAGCTTTGGGGACTATGGCACAGATACGCAGTATTTT.